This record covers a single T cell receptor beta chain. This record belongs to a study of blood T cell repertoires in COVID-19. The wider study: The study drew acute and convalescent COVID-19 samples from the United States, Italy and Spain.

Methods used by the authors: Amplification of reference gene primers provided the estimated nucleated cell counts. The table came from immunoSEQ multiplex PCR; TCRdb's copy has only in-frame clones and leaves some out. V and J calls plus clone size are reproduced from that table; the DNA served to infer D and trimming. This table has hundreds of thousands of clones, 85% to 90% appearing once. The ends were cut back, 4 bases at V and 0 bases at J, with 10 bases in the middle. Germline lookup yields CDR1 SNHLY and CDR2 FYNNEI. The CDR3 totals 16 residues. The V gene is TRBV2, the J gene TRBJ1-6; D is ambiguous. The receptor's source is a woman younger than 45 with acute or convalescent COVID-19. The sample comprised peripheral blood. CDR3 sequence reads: CASSVSTSSYNSPLHF. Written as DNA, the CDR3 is TGTGCCAGCAGTGTTAGTACGAGCTCCTATAATTCACCCCTCCACTTT.